Here is one T cell receptor beta chain with its context. Per the study methods: Estimation of nucleated cell counts was performed using reference gene primer amplification. Sequencing used immunoSEQ multiplex PCR; TCRdb keeps in-frame clones, though not all of them. V, J and clone size reflect that table, while D and trimming were determined from the DNA. Among about 150,000 clones listed, approximately 88% were seen once. The germline CDR1 and CDR2 sequences are SEHNR and FQNEAQ (reference sequence). Trimming removed 3 bases at V and 2 bases at J, with 16 bases between. The CDR3 is made up of 16 amino acids. These data come from a study of blood T cell repertoires in COVID-19. Across the study: T cells, B-cell-depleted T cells, or PBMCs provided the cDNA or gDNA that served as material.

Material: PBMCs or T cells enriched from blood (not recorded which). The clonotype originates from a woman aged 30 to 39 with acute COVID-19. The chain is built from TRBV7-9 and TRBJ2-5; tentatively, D is TRBD1 (5 bases). For the CDR3, the DNA is TGTGCCAGCAGCTTCTCCCCTCTGGGGCGACAAGAGACCCAGTACTTC. Protein sequence: CASSFSPLGRQETQYF.